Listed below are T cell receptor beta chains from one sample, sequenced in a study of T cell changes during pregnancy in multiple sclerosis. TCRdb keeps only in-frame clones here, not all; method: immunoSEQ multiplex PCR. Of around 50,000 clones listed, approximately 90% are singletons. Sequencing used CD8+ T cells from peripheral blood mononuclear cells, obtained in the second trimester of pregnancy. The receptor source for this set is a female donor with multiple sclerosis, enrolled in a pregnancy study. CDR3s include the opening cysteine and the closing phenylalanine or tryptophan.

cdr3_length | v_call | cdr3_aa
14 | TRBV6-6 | CASSYASGTGELFF
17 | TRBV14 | CASSQKTGGFAGNTIYF
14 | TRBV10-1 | CASSESVEGAWQFF
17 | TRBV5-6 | CASSFPLAGGFTDTQYF
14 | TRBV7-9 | CASSWTIGQETQYF
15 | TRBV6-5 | CASKLGGTGDYEQYF
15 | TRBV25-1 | CASSRPGQGGETQYF
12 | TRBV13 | CASSNERDTIYF
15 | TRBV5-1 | CATGPSGGAGETQYF
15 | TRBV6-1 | CASSDMGRTGNTIYF
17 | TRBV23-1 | CASSRLKRRGWNQPQHF
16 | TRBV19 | CASSIAGGAFSNEQFF
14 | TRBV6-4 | CASSDSGGTGELFF
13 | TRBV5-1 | CASSSGGANEQFF
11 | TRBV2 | CASLEGDGYTF
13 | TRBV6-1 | CASSVPSTDTQYF
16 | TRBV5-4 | CASTGFTGEANYGYTF
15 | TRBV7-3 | CASSLSLGATGELFF
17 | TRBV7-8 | CASSSDRGSPNTGELFF
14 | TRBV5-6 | CASSLASGQETQYF
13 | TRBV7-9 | CASSTGASQPQHF
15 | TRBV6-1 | CASSDETGGYNEQFF
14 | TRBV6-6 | CATATGDSNQPQHF
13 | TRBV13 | CASSLNRESEAFF
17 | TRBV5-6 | CASSPTGIGALTYEQYF
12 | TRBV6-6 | CASSGTDTEAFF